Below, 8 T cell receptor beta chains from the same sample are listed, as sequenced in a study of cytomegalovirus exposure and HLA in healthy donors. With 60 Vbeta and 13 Jbeta primers, the PCR was carried out. The protocol was immunoSEQ multiplex PCR, while the TCRdb copy is restricted to in-frame clones and leaves out a portion. This sample has about 150,000 clones, with 75% to 85% found just once. The sequencing input was PBMCs. Source of these receptors: a man aged 45-65 years in good health and CMV-seropositive.

The chain combines TRBV7-3 with TRBJ2-1, with a possible D match to TRBD2 (5 bases). Germline V gene data show CDR1 as SGHTA and CDR2 as FQGTGA. There are 13 residues in the CDR3. V was trimmed by 4 bases and J by 4 bases, leaving 8 bases between them. This CDR3 is CASSWGAYNEQFF. The DNA of the CDR3 is TGTGCCAGCAGCTGGGGAGCTTACAATGAGCAGTTCTTC. Filled out from reference TRBV7-3 and TRBJ2-1, the complete variable domain reads GAGVSQTPSNKVTEKGKYVELRCDPISGHTALYWYRQSLGQGPEFLIYFQGTGAADDSGLPNDRFFAVRPEGSVSTLKIQRTERGDSAVYLCASSWGAYNEQFFGPGTRLTVL.

The chain links TRBV2 to TRBJ2-6; TRBD1 is a possible D gene (6 bases). Germline assignment: CDR1 SNHLY and CDR2 FYNNEI. The CDR3 covers 15 residues. Trimming took 4 bases from V and 0 from J, leaving 7 bases between them. CDR3 loop: CASSGTDSGANVLTF. CDR3 nucleotide sequence: TGTGCCAGCAGTGGGACAGACTCTGGGGCCAACGTCCTGACTTTC.

This sequence joins TRBV11-2 and TRBJ1-1, with D hard to call. Germline V gives CDR1 SGHAT, CDR2 FQNNGV. This CDR3 has 11 amino acids. Trimming removed 3 bases at V and 4 bases at J, with 3 bases between. The CDR3 loop is CASSFGTEAFF. CDR3 in DNA: TGTGCCAGCAGCTTCGGCACTGAAGCTTTCTTT.

The rearrangement joins TRBV20-1 to TRBJ2-7, with a weak D call TRBD1 (5 bases). This CDR3 spans 11 amino acids. V shed 2 bases and J shed 6 bases, with 8 bases lying between them. Per germline, CDR1 DFQATT and CDR2 SNEGSKA (reference sequence). This CDR3 reads CSARSGAEQYF. DNA of the CDR3: TGCAGTGCTAGATCTGGGGCCGAGCAGTACTTC.

The CDR3 DNA reads TGTGCCAGCCTTGGACTAGCGGGAGAGGACGAGCAGTACTTC. Its translation: CASLGLAGEDEQYF. V is TRBV28 and J is TRBJ2-7, with 13 bases identical to TRBD2. V was pared by 8 bases and J by 5 bases, with 6 bases of the junction left unmatched. This CDR3 has 14 residues. The germline V gene has CDR1 MDHEN and CDR2 SYDVKM.

The chain links TRBV4-2 to TRBJ2-5; TRBD1 might be the D (5 bases). Trimming pared 10 bases from V and 7 bases from J, leaving 22 bases between. The CDR3 is 14 residues long. Germline CDR1 is LGHNA and CDR2 is YNFKEQ. CDR3 nucleotide sequence: TGTGCCACCAGAACCCGACAGCCTTCGGGGACCCAGTACTTC. This encodes CATRTRQPSGTQYF.

This clone was recorded only once. This chain uses TRBV2 with TRBJ1-1; D may be TRBD1 (5 bases). Trimming pared 2 bases from V and 3 bases from J, leaving 10 bases between. Looked up from germline, CDR1 is SNHLY and CDR2 is FYNNEI. This CDR3 comprises 14 residues. The CDR3: CASSELGGDTEAFF. CDR3 DNA sequence: TGTGCCAGCAGTGAATTGGGGGGGGACACTGAAGCTTTCTTT.

The chain joins TRBV27 to TRBJ1-1; a possible D gene is TRBD1 (6 bases). The germline gives CDR1 MNHEY, CDR2 SMNVEV (reference sequence). V lost 2 bases, J lost 5 bases, and 12 bases lay in between. This CDR3 is built from 14 residues. This CDR3 reads CASSLREGGTEAFF. The CDR3 DNA reads as TGTGCCAGCAGTTTAAGGGAAGGGGGTACTGAAGCTTTCTTT.